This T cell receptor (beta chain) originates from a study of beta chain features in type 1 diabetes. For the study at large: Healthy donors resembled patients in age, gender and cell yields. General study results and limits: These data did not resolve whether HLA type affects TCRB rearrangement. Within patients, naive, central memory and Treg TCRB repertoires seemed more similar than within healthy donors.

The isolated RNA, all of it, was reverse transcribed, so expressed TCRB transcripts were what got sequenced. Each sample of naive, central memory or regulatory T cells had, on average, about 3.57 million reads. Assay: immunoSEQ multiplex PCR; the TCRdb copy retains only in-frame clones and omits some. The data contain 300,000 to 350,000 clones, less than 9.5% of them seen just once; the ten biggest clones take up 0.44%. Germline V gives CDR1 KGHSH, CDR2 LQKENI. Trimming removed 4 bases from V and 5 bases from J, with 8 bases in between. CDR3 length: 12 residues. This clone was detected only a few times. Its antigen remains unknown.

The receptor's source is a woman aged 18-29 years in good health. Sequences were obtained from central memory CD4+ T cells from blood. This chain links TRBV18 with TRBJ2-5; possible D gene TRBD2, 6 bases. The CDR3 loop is CASSRLAETQYF. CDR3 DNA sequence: TGTGCCAGCTCACGGCTAGCGGAGACCCAGTACTTC.